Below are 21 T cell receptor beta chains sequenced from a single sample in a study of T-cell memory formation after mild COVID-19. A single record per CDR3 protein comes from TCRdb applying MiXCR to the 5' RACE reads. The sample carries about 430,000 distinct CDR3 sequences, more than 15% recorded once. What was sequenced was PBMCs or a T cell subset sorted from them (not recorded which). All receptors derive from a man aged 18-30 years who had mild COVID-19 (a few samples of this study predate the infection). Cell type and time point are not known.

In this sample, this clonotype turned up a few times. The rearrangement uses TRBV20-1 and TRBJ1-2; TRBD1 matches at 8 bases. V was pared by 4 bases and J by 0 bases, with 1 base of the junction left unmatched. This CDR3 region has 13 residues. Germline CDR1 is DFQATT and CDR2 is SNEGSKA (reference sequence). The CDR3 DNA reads TGCAGTGCTACGACAGGGGCTAACTATGGCTACACCTTC. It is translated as CSATTGANYGYTF.

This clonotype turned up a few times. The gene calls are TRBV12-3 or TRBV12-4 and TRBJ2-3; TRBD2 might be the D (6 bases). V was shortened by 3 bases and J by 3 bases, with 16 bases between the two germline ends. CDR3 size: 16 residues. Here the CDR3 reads CASSLGSGSGTDTQYF. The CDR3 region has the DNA TGTGCCAGCAGTTTGGGCAGCGGGTCAGGGACAGATACGCAGTATTTT.

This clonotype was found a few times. The CDR3 DNA follows: TGTGCCAGCAGCTTAGCCGACTTGGAGACCCAGTACTTC. Protein: CASSLADLETQYF. The chain employs TRBV7-2 and TRBJ2-5; D gene uncertain. The CDR3 has 13 amino acids. The germline V gene encodes CDR1 SGHTA and CDR2 FQGNSA. V was cut by 0 bases and J by 5 bases, with 7 bases left in between.

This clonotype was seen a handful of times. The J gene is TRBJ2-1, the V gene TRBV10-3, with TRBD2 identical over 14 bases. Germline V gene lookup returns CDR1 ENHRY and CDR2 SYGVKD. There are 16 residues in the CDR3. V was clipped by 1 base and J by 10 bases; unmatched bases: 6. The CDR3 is CAISEFGLAGGREQFF. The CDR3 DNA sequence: TGTGCCATCAGTGAGTTCGGACTAGCGGGGGGACGCGAGCAGTTCTTC.

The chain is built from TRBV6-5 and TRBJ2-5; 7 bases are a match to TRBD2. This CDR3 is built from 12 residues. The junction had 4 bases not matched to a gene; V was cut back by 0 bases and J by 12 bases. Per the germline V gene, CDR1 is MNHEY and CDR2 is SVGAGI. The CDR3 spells CASSYSKGREYF. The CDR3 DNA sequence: TGTGCCAGCAGTTACTCGAAAGGGAGGGAGTACTTC.

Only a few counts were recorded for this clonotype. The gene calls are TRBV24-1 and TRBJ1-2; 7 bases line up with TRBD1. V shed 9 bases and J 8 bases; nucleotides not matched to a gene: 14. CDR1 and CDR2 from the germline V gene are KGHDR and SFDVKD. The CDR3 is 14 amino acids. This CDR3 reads CATRDSAAMLGYTF. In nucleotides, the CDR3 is TGTGCCACCCGGGACAGCGCCGCTATGTTAGGCTACACCTTC.

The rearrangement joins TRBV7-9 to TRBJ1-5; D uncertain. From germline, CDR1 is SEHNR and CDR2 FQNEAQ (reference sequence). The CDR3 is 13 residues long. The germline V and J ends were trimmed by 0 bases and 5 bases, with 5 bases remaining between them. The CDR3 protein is CASSLALDQPQHF. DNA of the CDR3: TGTGCCAGCAGCTTAGCGCTTGATCAGCCCCAGCATTTT.

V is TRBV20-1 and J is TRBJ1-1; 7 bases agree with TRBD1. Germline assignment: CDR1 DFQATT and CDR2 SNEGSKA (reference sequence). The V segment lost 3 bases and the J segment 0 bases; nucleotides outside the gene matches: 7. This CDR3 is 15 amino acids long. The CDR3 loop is CSARATGRVNTEAFF. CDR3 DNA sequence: TGCAGTGCTAGGGCGACAGGGAGGGTGAACACTGAAGCTTTCTTT.

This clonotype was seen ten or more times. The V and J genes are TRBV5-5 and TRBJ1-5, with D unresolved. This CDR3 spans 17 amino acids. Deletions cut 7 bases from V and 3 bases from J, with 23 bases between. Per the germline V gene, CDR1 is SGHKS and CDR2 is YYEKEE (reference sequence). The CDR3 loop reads CASPRNPGESNNQPQHF. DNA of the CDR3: TGTGCCAGCCCACGAAACCCAGGCGAATCAAACAATCAGCCCCAGCATTTT.

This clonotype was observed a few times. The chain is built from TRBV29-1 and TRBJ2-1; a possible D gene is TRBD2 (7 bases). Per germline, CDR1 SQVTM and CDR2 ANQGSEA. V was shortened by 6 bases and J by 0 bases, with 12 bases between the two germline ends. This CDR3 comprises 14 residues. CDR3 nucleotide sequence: TGCAGCGTCCCTAGGGGGGGCTCCTACAATGAGCAGTTCTTC. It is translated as CSVPRGGSYNEQFF.

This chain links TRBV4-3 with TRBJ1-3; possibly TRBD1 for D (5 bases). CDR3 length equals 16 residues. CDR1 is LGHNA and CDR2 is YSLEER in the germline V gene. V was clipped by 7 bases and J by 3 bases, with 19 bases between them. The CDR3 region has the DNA TGCGCCAGCACCTTAAAGGCGGGGCTACTTGGAAACACCATATATTTT. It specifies CASTLKAGLLGNTIYF.

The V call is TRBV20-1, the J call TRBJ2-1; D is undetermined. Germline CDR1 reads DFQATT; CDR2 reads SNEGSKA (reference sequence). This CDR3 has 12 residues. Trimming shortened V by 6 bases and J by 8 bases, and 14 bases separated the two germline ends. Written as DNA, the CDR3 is TGCAGTGCGAGGAGCCCCGACGATGAGCAGTTCTTC. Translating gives CSARSPDDEQFF.

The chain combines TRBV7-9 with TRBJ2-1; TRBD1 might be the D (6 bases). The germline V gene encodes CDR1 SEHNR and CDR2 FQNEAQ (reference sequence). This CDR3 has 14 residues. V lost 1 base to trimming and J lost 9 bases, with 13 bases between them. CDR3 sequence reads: CASSLGTGLVEQFF. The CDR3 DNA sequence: TGTGCCAGCAGCTTAGGTACAGGGCTGGTTGAGCAGTTCTTC.

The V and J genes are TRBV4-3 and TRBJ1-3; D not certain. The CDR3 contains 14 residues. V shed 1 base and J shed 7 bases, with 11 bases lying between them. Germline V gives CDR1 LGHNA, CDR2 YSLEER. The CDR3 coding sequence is TGCGCCAGCAGCCAAGTTTTCTCCGGGAACACCATATATTTT. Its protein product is CASSQVFSGNTIYF.

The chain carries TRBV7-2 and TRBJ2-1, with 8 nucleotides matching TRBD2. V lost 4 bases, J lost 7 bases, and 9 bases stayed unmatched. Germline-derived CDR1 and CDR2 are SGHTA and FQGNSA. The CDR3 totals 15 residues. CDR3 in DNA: TGTGCCAGCAGCTACGGGGGGGGACCCCGGAATGAGCAGTTCTTC. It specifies CASSYGGGPRNEQFF.

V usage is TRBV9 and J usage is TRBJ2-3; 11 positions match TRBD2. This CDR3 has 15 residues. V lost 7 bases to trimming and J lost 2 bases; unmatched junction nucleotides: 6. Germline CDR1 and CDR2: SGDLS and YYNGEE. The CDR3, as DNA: TGTGCCAGCGACACGGGACTAGCGGTCACAGATACGCAGTATTTT. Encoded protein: CASDTGLAVTDTQYF.

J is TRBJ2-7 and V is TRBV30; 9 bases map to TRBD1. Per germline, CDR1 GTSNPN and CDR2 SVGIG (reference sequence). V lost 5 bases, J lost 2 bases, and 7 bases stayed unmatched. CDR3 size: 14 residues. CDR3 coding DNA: TGTGCCTGGGTCCCGGGACAGGGCCCCTACGAGCAGTACTTC. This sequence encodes CAWVPGQGPYEQYF. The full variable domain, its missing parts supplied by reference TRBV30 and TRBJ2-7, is SQTIHQWPATLVQPVGSPLSLECTVEGTSNPNLYWYRQAAGRGLQLLFYSVGIGQISSEVPQNLSASRPQDRQFILSSKKLLLSDSGFYLCAWVPGQGPYEQYFGPGTRLTVT.

The CDR3 DNA follows: TGTGCCAGCAGTCCCCATTCGGGGGGCTCTGGAAACACCATATATTTT. As protein: CASSPHSGGSGNTIYF. The chain joins TRBV27 to TRBJ1-3; TRBD1 might be the D (5 bases). The CDR3 extends over 16 amino acids. V was cut by 5 bases and J by 0 bases, with 14 bases left in between. Germline V CDR1 and CDR2: MNHEY, SMNVEV (reference sequence).

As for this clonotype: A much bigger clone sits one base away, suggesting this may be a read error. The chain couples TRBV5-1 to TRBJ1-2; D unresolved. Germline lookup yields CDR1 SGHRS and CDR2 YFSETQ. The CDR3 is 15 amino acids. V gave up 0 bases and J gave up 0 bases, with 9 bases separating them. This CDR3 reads CASSLVWGTNYGYTF. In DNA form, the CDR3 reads TGCGCCAGCAGCTTGGTGTGGGGAACTAACTATGGCTACACCTTC.

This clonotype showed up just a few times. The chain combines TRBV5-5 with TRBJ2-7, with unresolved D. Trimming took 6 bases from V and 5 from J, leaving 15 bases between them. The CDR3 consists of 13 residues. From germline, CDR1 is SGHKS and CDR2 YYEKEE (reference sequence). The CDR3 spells CASKPLGSDEQYV. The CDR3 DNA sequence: TGTGCCAGCAAACCCCTGGGGTCCGACGAGCAGTACGTC.

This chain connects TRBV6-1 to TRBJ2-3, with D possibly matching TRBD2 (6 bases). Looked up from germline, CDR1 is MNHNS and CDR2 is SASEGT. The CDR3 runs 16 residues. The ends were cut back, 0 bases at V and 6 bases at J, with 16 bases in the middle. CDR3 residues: CASSEAGTSLRDTQYF. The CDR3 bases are TGTGCCAGCAGTGAAGCAGGTACTAGCTTGAGGGATACGCAGTATTTT.